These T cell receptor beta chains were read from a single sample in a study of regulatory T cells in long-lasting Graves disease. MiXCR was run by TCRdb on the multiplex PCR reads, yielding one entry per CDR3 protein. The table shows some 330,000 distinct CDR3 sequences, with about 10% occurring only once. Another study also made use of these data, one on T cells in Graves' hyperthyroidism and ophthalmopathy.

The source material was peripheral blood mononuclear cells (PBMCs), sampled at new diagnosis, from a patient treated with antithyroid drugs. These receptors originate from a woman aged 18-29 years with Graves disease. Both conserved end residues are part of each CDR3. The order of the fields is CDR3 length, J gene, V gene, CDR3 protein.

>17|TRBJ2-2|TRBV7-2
CASSKRPDSTYTGELFF
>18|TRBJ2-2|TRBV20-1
CSASGGIGGPRNTGEVFF
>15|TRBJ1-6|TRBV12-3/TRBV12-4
CASTPGGTGNSPLHF
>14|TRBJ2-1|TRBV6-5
CASSSHPGVREQFF
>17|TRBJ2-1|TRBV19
CASSIILGEGEGNEQFF
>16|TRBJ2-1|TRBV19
CASSIETSGAWGEQFF
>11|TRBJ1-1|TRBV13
CASLGQTEAFF
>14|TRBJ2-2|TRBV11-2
CASTRTGVTGELFF
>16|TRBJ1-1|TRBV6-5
CASSYSTGSGSTEAFF
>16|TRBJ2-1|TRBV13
CASSLRAGGPLHRQFF
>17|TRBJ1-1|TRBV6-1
CASSTPILPGVITEAFF
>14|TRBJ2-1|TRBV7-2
CASSLARRDNEQFF
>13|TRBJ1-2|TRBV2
CASSSQPTVGYTF
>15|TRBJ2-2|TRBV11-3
CASKLGGSNTGELFF
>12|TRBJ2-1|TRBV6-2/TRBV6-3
CASSFGLNEQFF
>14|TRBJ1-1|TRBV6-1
CASSVGQVNTEAFF
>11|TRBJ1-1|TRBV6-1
CASKEKGRAFF
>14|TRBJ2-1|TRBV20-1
CSARLLPSYNEQFF
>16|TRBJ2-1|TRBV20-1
CSAKTSRDRVYNEQFF
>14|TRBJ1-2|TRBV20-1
CSALGRGGLDGYTF
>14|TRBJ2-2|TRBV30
CAWRTSLNTGELFF
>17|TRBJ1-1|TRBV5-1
CASSLLPGDRANTEAFF
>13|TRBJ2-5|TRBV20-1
CSATDGLQETQYF
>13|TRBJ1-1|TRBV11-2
CASSLYRDPEAFF
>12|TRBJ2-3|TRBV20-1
CSARGLIDTQYF
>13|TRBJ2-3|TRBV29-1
CSGDRGGTDTQYF
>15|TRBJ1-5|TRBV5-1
CASSLDGGGNQPQHF
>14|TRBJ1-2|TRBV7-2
CASSFGSTNYGYTF
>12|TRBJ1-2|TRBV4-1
CASSQVIGGYTF
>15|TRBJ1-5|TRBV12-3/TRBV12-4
CASSLIRQDNQPQHF
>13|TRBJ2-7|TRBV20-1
CSYRGLYSYEQYF
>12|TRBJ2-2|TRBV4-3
CASSQGLGELFF
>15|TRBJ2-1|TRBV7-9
CASSLDLRPRDEQFF
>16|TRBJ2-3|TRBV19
CASRRGGRRVADTQYF
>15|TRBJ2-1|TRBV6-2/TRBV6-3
CASSYGGIIYNEQFF
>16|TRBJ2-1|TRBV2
CASSDLSGQGFHEQFF
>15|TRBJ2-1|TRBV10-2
CATGTSGRASHEQFF
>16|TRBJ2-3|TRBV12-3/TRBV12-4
CASKSGLQTTTDTQYF
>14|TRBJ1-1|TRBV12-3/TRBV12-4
CASSRLGIKTEAFF
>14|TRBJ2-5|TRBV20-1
CSARTSGGQETQYF
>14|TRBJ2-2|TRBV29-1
CSVDWGLNTGELFF
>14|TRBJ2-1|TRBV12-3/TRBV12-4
CASTGGLSYNEQFF
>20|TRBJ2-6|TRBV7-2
CASSTEPTGGPLFGANVLTF
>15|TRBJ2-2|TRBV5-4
CASSSGLAGSGELFF
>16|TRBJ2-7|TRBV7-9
CASSLYRDRDTYEQYF
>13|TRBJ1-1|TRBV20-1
CSASRTGGFEAFF
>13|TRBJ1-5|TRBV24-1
CATSDGVRQPQHF
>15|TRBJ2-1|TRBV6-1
CASSLSGTHYNEQFF
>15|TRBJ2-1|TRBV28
CASFPWGSSYNEQFF
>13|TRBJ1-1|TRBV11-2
CASRTRLNTEAFF
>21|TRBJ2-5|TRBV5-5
CASSLEARTSGPIITRGTQYF
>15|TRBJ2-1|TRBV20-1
CSAGPVLVSYNERFF
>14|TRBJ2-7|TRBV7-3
CASSLINGLGEQYF